The entry below gives a single T cell receptor (beta chain) sequence along with its context. These data are taken from a study of blood T cell repertoires in COVID-19. Produced via immunoSEQ multiplex PCR; TCRdb's table is partial and in-frame only. The table includes some 270,000 clones, more than 75% detected once. Sample: peripheral blood. This sequence was found in a man between 35 and 55 years old with active or convalescent COVID-19.

CDR3 nucleotide sequence: TGTGCCAGCAGCGGCCTTCCGGGGTTGGTCCATGAGCAGTTCTTC. Amino acid sequence: CASSGLPGLVHEQFF. This chain connects TRBV9 to TRBJ2-1, with D maybe TRBD2 (5 bases). V lost 3 bases, J lost 8 bases, and 18 bases lay in between. The CDR3 runs 15 residues. Germline CDR1 is SGDLS and CDR2 is YYNGEE.